The subject of this entry is one T cell receptor (beta chain). Time point: cycle 4 day 1 (C4D1), after 6 weeks of nivolumab. Brentuximab vedotin exposure varied, and every patient relapsed after autologous stem cell transplantation. Magnetic negative selection purified CD4+ T cells from thawed PBMCs. This record belongs to a study of PD-1 blockade in classical Hodgkin lymphoma. The table came from immunoSEQ multiplex PCR; TCRdb's copy has only in-frame clones and leaves some out. The table lists roughly 35,000 clones, roughly 92% of them singletons. This CDR3 comprises 16 residues. Germline loops: CDR1 SQVTM, CDR2 ANQGSEA. The ends were cut back, 7 bases at V and 0 bases at J, with 19 bases in the middle.

The chain is built from TRBV29-1 and TRBJ2-1, with D possibly matching TRBD2 (5 bases). The clonotype comes from a human donor with classical Hodgkin lymphoma. This material consisted of CD4+ T cells from blood, taken before the fourth cycle of nivolumab. The CDR3 bases are TGCAGCGCCCTTGGGAACCTTGGGAGCTCCTACAATGAGCAGTTCTTC. This translates into CSALGNLGSSYNEQFF.